Following are 27 T cell receptor beta chains from one sample sequenced in a study of cytomegalovirus exposure and HLA in healthy donors. The PCR had 60 Vbeta and 13 Jbeta primers. The assay was immunoSEQ multiplex PCR, and TCRdb's table has in-frame clones only and misses some. The sample holds 130,000 to 150,000 clones; about 78% are singletons and the top ten take 2.8%. The material sequenced was PBMCs. The receptors come from a male donor in good health and CMV-seronegative.

This clone has a single count. The V and J genes are TRBV9 and TRBJ2-1; D unclear. Germline V gene sequence: CDR1 SGDLS, CDR2 YYNGEE. V gave up 0 bases and J gave up 5 bases, with 12 bases separating them. The CDR3 runs to 15 residues. As DNA, the CDR3 is TGTGCCAGCAGCGTAGGGATGACTCCTCACAATGAGCAGTTCTTC. As protein: CASSVGMTPHNEQFF.

The CDR3 protein is CATSSNSGNTIYF. The CDR3 DNA sequence: TGTGCCACCAGCTCAAACTCTGGAAACACCATATATTTT. V is TRBV15 and J is TRBJ1-3; D is uncertain. CDR1 is LNHNV, CDR2 YYDKDF, per germline (reference sequence). The CDR3 covers 13 residues. Trimming removed 5 bases at V and 0 bases at J, with 5 bases between.

The gene calls are TRBV5-4 and TRBJ2-3; TRBD2 is a possible D gene (7 bases). The CDR3 extends over 15 amino acids. Per the germline V gene, CDR1 is SGHNT and CDR2 is YYREEE (reference sequence). V lost 4 bases, J lost 4 bases, and 16 bases lay in between. The CDR3: CASSEAGRGADTQYF. The CDR3 nucleotides read TGTGCCAGCAGCGAAGCGGGGAGGGGGGCAGATACGCAGTATTTT.

This chain uses TRBV7-2 with TRBJ2-1, with D perhaps matching TRBD1 (6 bases). CDR3 size: 13 residues. V was shortened by 5 bases and J by 8 bases, with 13 bases between the two germline ends. The V gene's germline CDR1 is SGHTA and CDR2 FQGNSA. CDR3 sequence reads: CASSRQVPDEQFF. CDR3 sequence (DNA): TGTGCCAGCAGCCGACAGGTTCCCGATGAGCAGTTCTTC.

The sample holds a few counts of this clone. The chain couples TRBV5-1 to TRBJ2-7; TRBD1 agrees at 9 bases. This CDR3 spans 14 amino acids. Germline V lookup: CDR1 SGHRS, CDR2 YFSETQ. V shed 4 bases, J shed 2 bases, and the junction held 4 bases outside the gene matches. CDR3 sequence reads: CASSTGTGTYEQYF. The CDR3 coding sequence is TGCGCCAGCAGCACGGGGACAGGGACCTACGAGCAGTACTTC.

The J gene is TRBJ1-4, the V gene TRBV2, with TRBD1 as a possible D gene (6 bases). V was pared by 3 bases and J by 8 bases, with 13 bases between. Per the germline V gene, CDR1 is SNHLY and CDR2 is FYNNEI. The CDR3 has 14 amino acids. Written as DNA, the CDR3 is TGTGCCAGCAGTGATGCAGGGGTGGGAGAAAAACTGTTTTTT. Its translation is CASSDAGVGEKLFF.

The chain links TRBV2 to TRBJ2-7, with a tentative D call TRBD1 (6 bases). Germline loops: CDR1 SNHLY, CDR2 FYNNEI. Trimming cost V 5 bases and J 3 bases, with 14 bases left between them. The CDR3 consists of 14 residues. For the CDR3, the DNA is TGTGCCAGCAGTCCCAGGGGACCCCGCTACGAGCAGTACTTC. This encodes CASSPRGPRYEQYF. The full variable domain, completed using reference TRBV2 and TRBJ2-7, is EPEVTQTPSHQVTQMGQEVILRCVPISNHLYFYWYRQILGQKVEFLVSFYNNEISEKSEIFDDQFSVERPDGSNFTLKIRSTKLEDSAMYFCASSPRGPRYEQYFGPGTRLTVT.

The V call is TRBV6-5, the J call TRBJ1-5; D is ambiguous. V dropped 5 bases and J dropped 2 bases, with 13 bases sitting between them. The germline CDR1 and CDR2 sequences are MNHEY and SVGAGI. This CDR3 has 15 residues. The CDR3 sequence: CASSPEGRGNQPQHF. CDR3 nucleotides: TGTGCCAGCAGTCCAGAGGGTAGAGGCAATCAGCCCCAGCATTTT.

J is TRBJ1-1 and V is TRBV5-1; 7 nucleotides line up with TRBD1. Germline CDR1 is SGHRS and CDR2 is YFSETQ. CDR3 length equals 15 residues. Unmatched junction bases numbered 15, after V lost 3 bases and J lost 10 bases. The CDR3, as DNA: TGCGCCAGCAGCTCCAACCCCGGACAGGCGGGCGGAGCTTTCTTT. Protein sequence: CASSSNPGQAGGAFF. The variable domain in full, completed from reference TRBV5-1 and TRBJ1-1, reads KAGVTQTPRYLIKTRGQQVTLSCSPISGHRSVSWYQQTPGQGLQFLFEYFSETQRNKGNFPGRFSGRQFSNSRSEMNVSTLELGDSALYLCASSSNPGQAGGAFFGQGTRLTVV.

The chain carries TRBV6-1 and TRBJ1-5; the D gene is possibly TRBD1 (5 bases). Germline values: CDR1 MNHNS, CDR2 SASEGT. This CDR3 region has 13 residues. Between the trimmed V and J ends, which lost 7 bases and 4 bases, there was a span of 11 bases. The DNA for the CDR3 is TGTGCCAGCAAGGGGCAGGAAAATCAGCCCCAGCATTTT. Its protein product is CASKGQENQPQHF.

The count of this clone is one. The chain is built from TRBV4-1 and TRBJ1-4; 9 bases are shared with TRBD1. The germline V gene encodes CDR1 MGHRA and CDR2 YSYEKL. V dropped 4 bases and J dropped 7; count of bases not matched to a gene: 7. The length of the CDR3 is 15 residues. The CDR3, as DNA: TGCGCCAGCAGCCCGGGACAGGGTACGTTTGAAAAACTGTTTTTT. This translates into CASSPGQGTFEKLFF.

The chain has TRBV4-1 and TRBJ2-7; no definite D call. CDR1 and CDR2 from the germline V gene are MGHRA and YSYEKL. Trimming took 0 bases from V and 1 from J, leaving 10 bases between them. The CDR3 length is 15 residues. The CDR3 sequence: CASSQDSTISYEQYF. The CDR3 nucleotides are TGCGCCAGCAGCCAAGATAGTACTATTTCCTACGAGCAGTACTTC.

The rearrangement links TRBV5-1 to TRBJ1-1; the D is unclear. Deletions cut 4 bases from V and 3 bases from J, with 4 bases between. The germline V gene encodes CDR1 SGHRS and CDR2 YFSETQ. CDR3 length: 11 amino acids. In DNA form, the CDR3 reads TGCGCCAGCAGCCTTGACACTGAAGCTTTCTTT. Translating it yields CASSLDTEAFF.

The CDR3 DNA sequence: TGTGCCAGCAGTCCGCAGCGGGGGGGTTCACTCTACGAGCAGTACTTC. It yields the protein CASSPQRGGSLYEQYF. J is TRBJ2-7 and V is TRBV27; 10 bases match TRBD2. Germline trimming cut 5 bases from V and 3 bases from J; bases unmatched to any gene: 10. This CDR3 has 16 residues. Germline CDR1 reads MNHEY; CDR2 reads SMNVEV (reference sequence).

The V and J genes are TRBV7-2 and TRBJ2-5; 10 bases are shared with TRBD1. The CDR3 is 14 residues long. Germline CDR1 SGHTA, CDR2 FQGNSA. V gave up 4 bases and J gave up 3 bases; unmatched junction bases: 2. CDR3 nucleotide sequence: TGTGCCAGCAGCTCAGGGACAGGGGAAGAGACCCAGTACTTC. Its protein is CASSSGTGEETQYF. The full variable domain, its missing parts supplied by reference TRBV7-2 and TRBJ2-5, is GAGVSQSPSNKVTEKGKDVELRCDPISGHTALYWYRQSLGQGLEFLIYFQGNSAPDKSGLPSDRFSAERTGGSVSTLTIQRTQQEDSAVYLCASSSGTGEETQYFGPGTRLLVL.

The chain couples TRBV19 to TRBJ2-7; D possibly corresponds to TRBD1 (6 bases). Trimming took off 5 bases at V and 4 bases at J, with 18 bases between the two ends. The CDR3 has 15 amino acids. In germline, CDR1 is LNHDA, CDR2 SQIVND (reference sequence). This CDR3 is CASSVSRTVRYEQYF. Written as DNA, the CDR3 is TGTGCCAGTAGTGTCTCTCGGACAGTTCGTTACGAGCAGTACTTC.

The table lists this clone with a count of one. CDR3 sequence reads: CASSRDGGETQYF. The CDR3 coding sequence is TGTGCCAGCAGCCGGGACGGGGGTGAGACCCAGTACTTC. The V gene is TRBV11-3, the J gene TRBJ2-5; TRBD2 is a possible D gene (6 bases). Germline lookup yields CDR1 SGHNT and CDR2 YENEEA. With 5 bases removed from V and 5 bases from J, the gap between germline ends came to 12 bases. The CDR3 has 13 residues.

This clone was picked up one time. This chain links TRBV19 with TRBJ2-3; no definite D call. V was shortened by 2 bases and J by 1 base, with 7 bases between the two germline ends. Germline-derived CDR1 and CDR2 are LNHDA and SQIVND (reference sequence). The CDR3 contains 14 residues. The CDR3 bases are TGTGCCAGTAGTATACCGGGTGGCACAGATACGCAGTATTTT. It translates to CASSIPGGTDTQYF.

CDR3 region: CASSWTLAGVKNEQFF. The DNA of the CDR3 is TGCGCCAGCAGCTGGACCCTAGCGGGAGTGAAAAATGAGCAGTTCTTC. This rearrangement joins TRBV5-1 to TRBJ2-1; 10 nucleotides agree with TRBD2. Germline trimming cut 3 bases from V and 7 bases from J; bases unmatched to any gene: 10. The germline gives CDR1 SGHRS, CDR2 YFSETQ. This CDR3 is built from 16 residues.

This rearrangement joins TRBV4-1 to TRBJ2-5; TRBD2 matches at 12 bases. Trimming at V came to 2 bases and at J to 5 bases, leaving 6 bases not matched to a gene. Germline CDR1 reads MGHRA; CDR2 reads YSYEKL. The CDR3 is 16 residues long. The CDR3 nucleotides are TGCGCCAGCAGCCAACCTAGCGGGAGGGCCGAGGAGACCCAGTACTTC. Translated, it gives CASSQPSGRAEETQYF.

This chain links TRBV5-6 with TRBJ2-7; 10 nucleotides agree with TRBD1. Unmatched junction bases numbered 12, after V lost 6 bases and J lost 6 bases. Germline V gene data show CDR1 as SGHDT and CDR2 as YYEEEE. The CDR3 covers 15 residues. The CDR3 bases are TGTGCCAGCACCCCCGGGACAGGGGTGATGGGCGAGCAGTACTTC. Its protein is CASTPGTGVMGEQYF.

This clone was detected only once. The chain couples TRBV5-4 to TRBJ2-1; 11 bases agree with TRBD1. The V and J ends lost 6 bases and 7 bases, in that order; junction bases with no gene match: 12. The CDR3 sequence is 16 residues long. Germline CDR1 reads SGHNT; CDR2 reads YYREEE (reference sequence). DNA for the CDR3: TGTGCCAGCACCTCGGACAGGGGGCAACCTCGGAATGAGCAGTTCTTC. Protein: CASTSDRGQPRNEQFF.

The V and J genes are TRBV19 and TRBJ2-6, with D tentatively TRBD1 (6 bases). CDR3 size: 16 residues. The ends were cut back, 3 bases at V and 4 bases at J, with 13 bases in the middle. Germline V gene lookup returns CDR1 LNHDA and CDR2 SQIVND (reference sequence). The CDR3 loop is CASSIVTGRGANVLTF. Here the CDR3 DNA reads TGTGCCAGTAGTATCGTCACAGGGAGAGGGGCCAACGTCCTGACTTTC.

V gene TRBV27 combines with J gene TRBJ2-7; 7 bases are shared with TRBD1. The CDR3 is made up of 15 amino acids. The germline V gene encodes CDR1 MNHEY and CDR2 SMNVEV (reference sequence). V shed 3 bases and J 3 bases; nucleotides not matched to a gene: 8. DNA of the CDR3: TGTGCCAGCAGTTTTGACAGGGTTAATAGCTACGAGCAGTACTTC. Translated: CASSFDRVNSYEQYF.

This chain joins TRBV7-2 and TRBJ2-5; a possible D gene is TRBD2 (7 bases). The CDR3 length is 15 residues. The V gene's germline CDR1 is SGHTA and CDR2 FQGNSA. V lost 3 bases, J lost 5 bases, and 16 bases lay in between. The CDR3 protein is CASSFWAGASETQYF. As DNA, the CDR3 is TGTGCCAGCAGCTTCTGGGCGGGGGCGTCGGAGACCCAGTACTTC.

The chain is built from TRBV30 and TRBJ2-2, with TRBD2 matching 12 bases. This CDR3 is built from 16 residues. From germline, CDR1 is GTSNPN and CDR2 SVGIG (reference sequence). V lost 3 bases, J lost 1 base, and 3 bases stayed unmatched. The CDR3 region has the DNA TGTGCCTGGAGGCCTAGCGGGAGGGTGAACACCGGGGAGCTGTTTTTT. It is translated as CAWRPSGRVNTGELFF.

The sample holds a few counts of this clone. This chain uses TRBV5-1 with TRBJ2-3; TRBD2 is a possible D gene (5 bases). V was trimmed by 4 bases and J by 0 bases, leaving 15 bases between them. CDR1 is SGHRS, CDR2 YFSETQ, per germline. The CDR3 consists of 16 residues. CDR3 nucleotide sequence: TGCGCCAGCAGCCTGGACTCGAAGCTAAGCACAGATACGCAGTATTTT. Translation: CASSLDSKLSTDTQYF.